Sequencing of this T cell receptor beta chain was carried out in a study of lymphopenia after photon versus proton radiotherapy. General study findings and limits: Under photons, naive T cells and diversity fell while effector/memory populations rose.

The CDR3 covers 15 residues. Trimming took 2 bases from V and 9 from J; bases not matched to a gene: 10. Looked up from germline, CDR1 is KGHSH and CDR2 is LQKENI. TCRdb's copy holds only in-frame clones and misses some; the assay was immunoSEQ multiplex PCR. The sample records approximately 65,000 clones, about 85% being singletons. With respect to this clone: Its antigen remains unidentified.

The chain combines TRBV18 with TRBJ2-1; 7 nucleotides line up with TRBD2. This TCR came from a man aged 80 or over with esophageal cancer. The material sequenced was peripheral blood, taken from a patient treated with proton-based radiotherapy. CDR3 sequence: CASSPGASGVVEQFF. CDR3 bases: TGTGCCAGCTCACCAGGGGCTAGCGGAGTGGTTGAGCAGTTCTTC.